Listed below are T cell receptor beta chains from one sample, sequenced in a study of cytomegalovirus exposure and HLA in healthy donors. Sequenced by immunoSEQ multiplex PCR; TCRdb stores in-frame clones only, minus some. The table has 160,000 or so clones, over 80% seen once. The sample consisted of PBMCs. These TCRs come from a young man in good health and CMV-seropositive. The CDR3 runs from the conserved cysteine through the conserved F or W. The D gene is left open where the match is weak. Not every row has a clone size; where given, it reads once, few, many or a size class.

-	TRBV29-1	-	TRBJ1-2	TGCAGCGCAATCAGGACAGTAGCTAACTATGGCTACACCTTC	CSAIRTVANYGYTF
-	TRBV6-5	-	TRBJ1-1	TGTGCCAGCAATTCCGCTGAGGGTAGTGAAGCTTTCTTT	CASNSAEGSEAFF
few	TRBV7-2	TRBD1	TRBJ1-4	TGTGCCAGCAGCCCGAGGGCAGGGGGCAATATTGAAAAACTGTTTTTT	CASSPRAGGNIEKLFF
-	TRBV6-6	TRBD1	TRBJ2-5	TGTGCCAGCAGTACCCTCAGGGGGAGTAGCCAAGAGACCCAGTACTTC	CASSTLRGSSQETQYF
-	TRBV6-5	TRBD1	TRBJ1-2	TGTGCCAGCAGTTACTCTAGGATGGGACAGAACTATGGCTACACCTTC	CASSYSRMGQNYGYTF
-	TRBV4-1	TRBD2	TRBJ2-2	TGCGCCAGCAGCCAAGAAATAGCGGGGGGGATCGGTTCCGGGGAGCTGTTTTTT	CASSQEIAGGIGSGELFF
-	TRBV7-2	-	TRBJ1-1	TGTGCCAGCAGCTTAGTCTTGGAGGGTGAAGCTTTCTTT	CASSLVLEGEAFF
-	TRBV19	-	TRBJ1-5	TGTGCCAGTAGTATGGGGCAGAATCAGCCCCAGCATTTT	CASSMGQNQPQHF
-	TRBV6-6	TRBD1	TRBJ2-5	TGTGCCAGCAGTTCACAGGGGGCTACTGTTGAGACCCAGTACTTC	CASSSQGATVETQYF
-	TRBV11-1	TRBD1	TRBJ1-4	TGTGCCAGCAGCTTAGGGAGGACAGGGGCTAGGGAAAAACTGTTTTTT	CASSLGRTGAREKLFF
-	TRBV9	TRBD1	TRBJ1-2	TGTGCCAGCAGCGTAGGAGGGGGCACATACACCTTC	CASSVGGGTYTF
-	TRBV27	TRBD1	TRBJ1-2	TGTGCCAGCAGTCTAAATTACGGACAGGGAGGATATGGCTACACCTTC	CASSLNYGQGGYGYTF
-	TRBV6-6	-	TRBJ1-5	TGTGCCAGCTGGCCAATTCAGAGCAATCAGCCCCAGCATTTT	CASWPIQSNQPQHF
-	TRBV7-6	-	TRBJ2-5	TGTGCCAGCAGCTTAGTGGCCCTGGGGGGTGAGACCCAGTACTTC	CASSLVALGGETQYF
-	TRBV5-4	-	TRBJ1-2	TGTGCCAGCAGCTTGGCGGTGGGGGCCTATGGCTACACCTTC	CASSLAVGAYGYTF